The entry that follows covers one T cell receptor beta chain sequence. The target antigen is unknown. Looked up from germline, CDR1 is SEHNR and CDR2 is FQNEAQ (reference sequence). This CDR3 region has 14 residues. V dropped 5 bases and J dropped 4 bases, with 14 bases sitting between them. TCRdb's table, derived via immunoSEQ multiplex PCR, lists solely in-frame clones and lacks some. The data contain tens of thousands of clones, nearly 90% of them singletons. This sample is drawn from a study of OX40 agonist ivuxolimab in advanced cancers. Study background: Patients were dosed intravenously with ivuxolimab at 0.01 to 10 mg/kg every 2 weeks. Three patients, one with hepatocellular carcinoma and two with cutaneous melanoma, achieved partial responses. General study findings and limits: The antigen specificity of the peripheral T cells (those that were expanded) was not determined.

A history of autoimmune disease or systemic immunosuppression excluded patients. The starting material was CD4+ or CD8+ T cells sorted from blood, obtained in a trial of the OX40 agonist ivuxolimab. The chain uses TRBV7-9 and TRBJ2-5; D is unresolved. This receptor was obtained from an adult with an advanced solid tumor such as melanoma, head and neck, liver or kidney cancer. The CDR3 sequence: CASSQRAPGETQYF. Here the CDR3 DNA reads TGTGCCAGCAGCCAAAGGGCCCCCGGAGAGACCCAGTACTTC.